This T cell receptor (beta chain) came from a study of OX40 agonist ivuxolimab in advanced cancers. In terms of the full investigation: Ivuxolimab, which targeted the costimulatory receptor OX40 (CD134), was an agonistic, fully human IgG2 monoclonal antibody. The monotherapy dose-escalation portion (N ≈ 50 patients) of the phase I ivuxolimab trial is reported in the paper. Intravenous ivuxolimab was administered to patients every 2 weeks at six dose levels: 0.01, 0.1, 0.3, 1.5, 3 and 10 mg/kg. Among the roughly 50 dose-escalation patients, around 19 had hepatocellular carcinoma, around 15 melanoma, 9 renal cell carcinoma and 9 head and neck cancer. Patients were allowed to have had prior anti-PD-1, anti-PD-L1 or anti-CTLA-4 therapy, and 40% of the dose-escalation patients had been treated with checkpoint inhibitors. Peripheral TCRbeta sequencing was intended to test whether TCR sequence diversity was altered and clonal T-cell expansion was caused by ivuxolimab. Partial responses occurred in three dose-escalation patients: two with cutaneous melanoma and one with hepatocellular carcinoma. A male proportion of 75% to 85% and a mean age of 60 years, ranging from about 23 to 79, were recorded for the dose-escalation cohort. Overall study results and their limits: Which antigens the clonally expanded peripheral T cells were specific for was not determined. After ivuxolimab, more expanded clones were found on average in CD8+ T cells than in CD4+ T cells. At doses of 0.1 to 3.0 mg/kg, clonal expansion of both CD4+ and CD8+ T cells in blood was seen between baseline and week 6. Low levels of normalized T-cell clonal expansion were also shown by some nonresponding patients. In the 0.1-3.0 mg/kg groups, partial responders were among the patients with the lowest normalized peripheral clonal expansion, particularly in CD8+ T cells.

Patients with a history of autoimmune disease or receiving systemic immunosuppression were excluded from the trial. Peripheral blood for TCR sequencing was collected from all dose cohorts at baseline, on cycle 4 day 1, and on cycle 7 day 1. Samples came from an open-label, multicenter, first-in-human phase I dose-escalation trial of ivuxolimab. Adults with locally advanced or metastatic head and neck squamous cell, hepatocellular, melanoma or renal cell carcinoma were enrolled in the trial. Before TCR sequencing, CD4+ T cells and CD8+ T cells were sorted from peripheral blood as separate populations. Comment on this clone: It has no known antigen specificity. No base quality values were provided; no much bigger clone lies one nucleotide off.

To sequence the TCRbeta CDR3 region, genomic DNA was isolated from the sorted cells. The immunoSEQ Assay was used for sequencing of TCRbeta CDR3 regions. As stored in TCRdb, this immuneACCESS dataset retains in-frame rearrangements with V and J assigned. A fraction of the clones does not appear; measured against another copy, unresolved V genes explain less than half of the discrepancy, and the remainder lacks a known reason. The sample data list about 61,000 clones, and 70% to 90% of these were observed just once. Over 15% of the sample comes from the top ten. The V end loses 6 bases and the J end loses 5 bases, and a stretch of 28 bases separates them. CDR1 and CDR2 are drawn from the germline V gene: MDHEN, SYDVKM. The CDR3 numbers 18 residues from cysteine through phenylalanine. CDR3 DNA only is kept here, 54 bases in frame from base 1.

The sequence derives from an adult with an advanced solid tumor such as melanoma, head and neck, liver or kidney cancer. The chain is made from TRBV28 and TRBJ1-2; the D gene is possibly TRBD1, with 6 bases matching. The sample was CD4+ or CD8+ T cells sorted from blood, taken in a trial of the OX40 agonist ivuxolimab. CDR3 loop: CASSKTPHRVLGTYGYTF. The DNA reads TGTGCCAGCAGCAAAACTCCACACAGGGTCCTAGGAACTTATGGCTACACCTTC.